Following are 9 T cell receptor beta chains from one sample sequenced in a study of shared clonotypes between healthy human individuals. CD45RO-negative cells were positively selected for CCR7, leaving out terminally differentiated effector memory CD45RA+ cells. Assay: immunoSEQ multiplex PCR; the TCRdb copy retains only in-frame clones and omits some. The sample carries hundreds of thousands of clones, about 90% recorded once. Sample: naive CD8+ T cells sorted from blood. These receptors originate from a man aged 25-45 years in good health.

The chain recombines TRBV6-1 with TRBJ2-5; maybe TRBD2 (5 bases). The CDR3 spans 12 residues. Trimming pared 5 bases from V and 11 bases from J, leaving 15 bases between. Germline V gene data show CDR1 as MNHNS and CDR2 as SASEGT. In nucleotides, the CDR3 is TGTGCCAGCAGTCCCCTCCGACCGGGGCAGTACTTC. Residues: CASSPLRPGQYF.

This clone was detected once. The V call is TRBV30, the J call TRBJ2-2; 8 bases are a match to TRBD1. Germline V lookup: CDR1 GTSNPN, CDR2 SVGIG (reference sequence). J lost 0 bases, V lost 7 bases, and 4 bases had no gene match. The CDR3 length is 14 residues. The CDR3 here is CASTGGTNTGELFF. CDR3 in DNA: TGTGCCTCTACAGGGGGAACGAACACCGGGGAGCTGTTTTTT.

The rearrangement uses TRBV4-3 and TRBJ2-7, with D unclear. The CDR3 runs to 13 residues. V was clipped by 1 base and J by 4 bases, with 8 bases between them. Germline V CDR1 and CDR2: LGHNA, YSLEER. The CDR3 sequence: CASSQALGYEQYF. The CDR3 bases are TGCGCCAGCAGCCAAGCGTTAGGTTACGAGCAGTACTTC.

For this clone: At one of its ends the junction is not consistent with the germline gene, which may arise from a read error. This chain uses TRBV7-7 with TRBJ2-5, with D perhaps matching TRBD1 (5 bases). In germline, CDR1 is SSHAT, CDR2 FNYEAQ (reference sequence). CDR3 length equals 15 residues. For the CDR3, the DNA is TGTGCTAGCAGCCTAAAGGCAGGGCTTCAAGAGACCCAGTACTTC. Translated: CASSLKAGLQETQYF.

This clone was seen only once. V and J are TRBV15 and TRBJ2-3; 8 bases map to TRBD1. CDR1 and CDR2 from the germline V gene are LNHNV and YYDKDF (reference sequence). The V segment lost 3 bases and the J segment 2 bases; nucleotides outside the gene matches: 4. The CDR3 consists of 15 residues. Here the CDR3 DNA reads TGTGCCACCAGCAGCGGGACAGGCTTCACAGATACGCAGTATTTT. It encodes CATSSGTGFTDTQYF. Using reference TRBV15 and TRBJ2-3 for the parts outside the CDR3, the full variable domain is DAMVIQNPRYQVTQFGKPVTLSCSQTLNHNVMYWYQQKSSQAPKLLFHYYDKDFNNEADTPDNFQSRRPNTSFCFLDIRSPGLGDTAMYLCATSSGTGFTDTQYFGPGTRLTVL.

V gene TRBV28 combines with J gene TRBJ2-5; TRBD2 might be the D (6 bases). The V gene's germline CDR1 is MDHEN and CDR2 SYDVKM. The CDR3 totals 16 residues. Deletions cut 7 bases from V and 4 bases from J, with 22 bases between. This CDR3 reads CASTAGGGRIRETQYF. Here the CDR3 DNA reads TGTGCCAGCACCGCCGGGGGTGGGAGGATAAGAGAGACCCAGTACTTC.

This sequence joins TRBV29-1 and TRBJ2-1, with a possible D match to TRBD2 (5 bases). The CDR3 has 14 amino acids. Trimming removed 3 bases at V and 0 bases at J, with 9 bases between. The germline V gene encodes CDR1 SQVTM and CDR2 ANQGSEA. CDR3 residues: CSVEEESSYNEQFF. CDR3 coding DNA: TGCAGCGTTGAGGAGGAGAGCTCCTACAATGAGCAGTTCTTC.

A note on this clone: Different DNA sequences within this sample yield the same CDR3. The rearrangement uses TRBV28 and TRBJ2-1; weak D call: TRBD2 (5 bases). The germline V and J ends were trimmed by 3 bases and 0 bases, with 6 bases remaining between them. Germline lookup yields CDR1 MDHEN and CDR2 SYDVKM. The CDR3 has 14 amino acids. The CDR3 DNA reads as TGTGCCAGCAGTTTGGGGAGCTCCTACAATGAGCAGTTCTTC. Translation: CASSLGSSYNEQFF.

Here the CDR3 DNA reads TGTGCCAGCAGCTTGGAAAAGGGACAGTCCACAGATACGCAGTATTTT. As protein: CASSLEKGQSTDTQYF. V and J are TRBV7-2 and TRBJ2-3; TRBD1 matches 7 bases. CDR1 is SGHTA, CDR2 FQGNSA, per germline. The CDR3 contains 16 residues. V lost 3 bases and J lost 2; bases outside the gene matches: 8.